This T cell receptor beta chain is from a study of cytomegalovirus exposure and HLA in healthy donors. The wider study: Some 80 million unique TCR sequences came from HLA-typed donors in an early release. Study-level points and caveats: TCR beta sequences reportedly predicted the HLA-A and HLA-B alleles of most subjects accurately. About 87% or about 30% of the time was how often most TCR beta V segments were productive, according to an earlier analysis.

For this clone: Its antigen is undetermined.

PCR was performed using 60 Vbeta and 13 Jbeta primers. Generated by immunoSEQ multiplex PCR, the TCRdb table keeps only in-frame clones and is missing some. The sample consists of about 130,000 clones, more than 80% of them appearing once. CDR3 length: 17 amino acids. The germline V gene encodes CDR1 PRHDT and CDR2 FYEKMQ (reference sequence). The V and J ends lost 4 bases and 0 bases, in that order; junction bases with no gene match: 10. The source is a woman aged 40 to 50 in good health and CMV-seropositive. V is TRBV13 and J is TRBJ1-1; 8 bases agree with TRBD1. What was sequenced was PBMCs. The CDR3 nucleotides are TGTGCCAGCAGCTCCCGGACAGGGTGGTCCGTGAACACTGAAGCTTTCTTT. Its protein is CASSSRTGWSVNTEAFF. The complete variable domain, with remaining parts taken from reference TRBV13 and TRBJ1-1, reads AAGVIQSPRHLIKEKRETATLKCYPIPRHDTVYWYQQGPGQDPQFLISFYEKMQSDKGSIPDRFSAQQFSDYHSELNMSSLELGDSALYFCASSSRTGWSVNTEAFFGQGTRLTVV.